Shown below are 14 T cell receptor beta chains from a single sample sequenced in a study of regulatory T cells in long-lasting Graves disease. Sequencing libraries for TCR beta were prepared with iRepertoire HTBI primers and Arm-PCR of CDR3 regions. MiXCR, applied by TCRdb to the multiplex PCR reads, yields one record per CDR3 protein. In the table there are roughly 250,000 distinct CDR3 sequences, more than 15% of which are singletons. Sample time point: newly diagnosed GD, antithyroid drugs for less than 3 months. The authors made the TCR library using RNA they extracted from PBMCs. The same sample was also studied in work on T cells in Graves' hyperthyroidism and ophthalmopathy.

The sample in question was peripheral blood mononuclear cells (PBMCs), obtained at new diagnosis, from a patient treated with antithyroid drugs. The receptors here all came from a woman aged 25 to 39 with Graves disease.

Of note for this clonotype: It is likely a read error: a sequence one base away is far more abundant. The rearrangement joins TRBV11-2 to TRBJ2-2, with 8 bases identical to TRBD1. Germline V CDR1 and CDR2: SGHAT, FQNNGV. The length of the CDR3 is 15 residues. The CDR3 DNA is TGTGCCAGCAGCACCCCCGGGACAGGCACCGGGGAGCCGTTTTTT. Translated, it gives CASSTPGTGTGEPFF. Full variable domain (missing parts from reference TRBV11-2 and TRBJ2-2): EAGVAQSPRYKIIEKRQSVAFWCNPISGHATLYWYQQILGQGPKLLIQFQNNGVVDDSQLPKDRFSAERLKGVDSTLKIQPAKLEDSAVYLCASSTPGTGTGEPFFGEGSRLTVL.

This clonotype was observed at least ten times. This chain links TRBV27 with TRBJ2-3, with D perhaps TRBD2 (6 bases). CDR1 and CDR2 (germline): MNHEY, SMNVEV (reference sequence). CDR3 length equals 15 residues. Trimming stripped 5 bases from V and 5 bases from J, with 17 bases between. CDR3 region: CASSPYRRALDTQYF. For the CDR3, the DNA is TGTGCCAGCAGTCCTTACAGGAGGGCCCTAGATACGCAGTATTTT.

With respect to this clonotype: A read error likely explains this, since a far larger clone differs by one base. The chain links TRBV6-5 to TRBJ2-1; no firm D call. The CDR3 is 18 residues long. The V gene lost 8 bases and the J gene lost 0 bases, with 23 bases spanning the gap. CDR1 MNHEY and CDR2 SVGAGI come from the germline V gene. The CDR3 DNA reads as TGTGCCAGCGGTTCTCGCGAACCCACAGAAATCTCCTACAATGAGCAGTTCTTC. Translated: CASGSREPTEISYNEQFF.

As to this clonotype: A single base is all that separates this from a far larger clone, so a read error is likely. The V and J genes are TRBV6-1 and TRBJ1-1, with D possibly TRBD1 on 5 matching bases. The CDR3 extends over 13 amino acids. Per germline, CDR1 MNHNS and CDR2 SASEGT. The CDR3 nucleotides are TGTGCCAGCAGTCCCAGGGTCAACACTGGAGCTTTCTTT. Its translation is CASSPRVNTGAFF.

The chain joins TRBV4-1 to TRBJ2-1; D call uncertain. The end of the DNA aligns better with TRBJ2-5, so the J call may be wrong. Germline V gives CDR1 MGHRA, CDR2 YSYEKL. The CDR3 is 13 residues long. The CDR3 loop is CASSPLIRETQYF. CDR3 in DNA: TGCGCCAGCAGCCCCTTAATACGGGAGACCCAGTACTTC.

At least ten counts were recorded for this clonotype. The genes are TRBV2 and TRBJ2-1, with D possibly called TRBD1 or TRBD2 (6 bases each). Near its end, the DNA agrees better with TRBJ2-5, so the J call may be wrong. The germline V gene encodes CDR1 SNHLY and CDR2 FYNNEI. The CDR3 has 15 residues. This chain's CDR3 is CASSEDPGAEETQYF. In DNA, the CDR3 is TGTGCCAGCAGTGAAGACCCGGGGGCCGAGGAGACCCAGTACTTC.

In this sample, this clonotype turned up many times. V and J are TRBV20-1 and TRBJ1-5, with TRBD1 as a possible D gene (5 bases). Looked up from germline, CDR1 is DFQATT and CDR2 is SNEGSKA (reference sequence). The CDR3 runs to 16 residues. V lost 1 base and J lost 0, with 13 bases in between. In DNA, the CDR3 is TGCAGTGCTAGAGTCGGGGGAGCTTATAGCAATCAGCCCCAGCATTTT. Encoded protein: CSARVGGAYSNQPQHF.

The chain combines TRBV19 with TRBJ1-5, with 7 nucleotides matching TRBD1. This CDR3 is built from 12 residues. Trimming cost V 9 bases and J 7 bases; bases outside gene matches: 6. Germline V gives CDR1 LNHDA, CDR2 SQIVND (reference sequence). The DNA for the CDR3 is TGTGCCAGCCGGACAGGAAGACAGCCCCAGCATTTT. Protein product: CASRTGRQPQHF.

The V and J genes are TRBV6-1 and TRBJ2-6; tentative D call: TRBD1 (5 bases). The germline V gene has CDR1 MNHNS and CDR2 SASEGT. V was shortened by 1 base and J by 4 bases, with 11 bases between the two germline ends. CDR3 length: 16 residues. The CDR3 region is CASSEGRATGANVLTF. CDR3 nucleotide sequence: TGTGCCAGCAGTGAAGGCAGGGCTACCGGGGCCAACGTCCTGACTTTC.

This clonotype was found a few times. The rearrangement joins TRBV20-1 to TRBJ1-1, with 7 bases aligning to TRBD1. The CDR3 covers 12 residues. V was pared by 7 bases and J by 1 base, with 3 bases of the junction left unmatched. Per germline, CDR1 DFQATT and CDR2 SNEGSKA (reference sequence). The CDR3 reads CSGEGANTEAFF. In DNA, the CDR3 is TGCAGTGGGGAGGGGGCGAACACTGAAGCTTTCTTT.

This clonotype was counted at least ten times. An end of the junction does not agree with germline; a read error may underlie this. V gene TRBV7-6 combines with J gene TRBJ2-7; D gene ambiguous. Germline V CDR1 and CDR2: SGHVS, FNYEAQ. This CDR3 comprises 13 residues. The CDR3 here is CASSLDVRDEQYF. The CDR3 region has the DNA TGTGCTAGCAGCTTAGATGTTCGCGACGAGCAGTACTTC.

Concerning this clonotype: A far larger clone lies a single base away; this is likely a read error. CDR3 nucleotides: TGTGCCAGCAGTTCGGGACAGGGCCGGAGCTATGACTACACCTTC. Protein sequence: CASSSGQGRSYDYTF. The V and J genes are TRBV6-4 and TRBJ1-2; 9 bases fit TRBD1. CDR3 size: 15 residues. Germline CDR1 and CDR2: MRHNA and SNTAGT.

This clonotype was seen a handful of times. The chain couples TRBV20-1 to TRBJ2-4, with a weak D call TRBD2 (5 bases). Trimming removed 2 bases from V and 2 bases from J, with 13 bases in between. Germline CDR1 is DFQATT and CDR2 is SNEGSKA (reference sequence). The CDR3 contains 15 residues. In DNA form, the CDR3 reads TGCAGTGCTAGAAACCACCGGGAAACCAAAAACATTCAGTACTTC. This encodes CSARNHRETKNIQYF.

This clonotype was seen many times. The chain links TRBV7-9 to TRBJ2-7, with TRBD2 as a possible D gene (5 bases). From germline, CDR1 is SEHNR and CDR2 FQNEAQ (reference sequence). Trimming took 5 bases from V and 5 from J, leaving 19 bases between them. This CDR3 has 15 amino acids. CDR3 in DNA: TGTGCCAGCAGCACCCGGGGTCAAGGGAACCACGAGCAGTACTTC. Protein product: CASSTRGQGNHEQYF. Combining the CDR3 with reference TRBV7-9 and TRBJ2-7 gives the whole variable domain DTGVSQNPRHKITKRGQNVTFRCDPISEHNRLYWYRQTLGQGPEFLTYFQNEAQLEKSRLLSDRFSAERPKGSFSTLEIQRTEQGDSAMYLCASSTRGQGNHEQYFGPGTRLTVT.